The TCR beta chain described here comes from a study of T cell repertoires in cytomegalovirus infection. As for the study in general: In public TCR beta signatures, there were indications of both CMV infection and matching HLA type. General study results and limits: The cumulative frequency of public TCR beta families identified carriers of CMV plus the relevant HLA.

This clonotype was seen a handful of times. Its target is not known. TCRdb recomputed calls from the reads with MiXCR, one row per CDR3 protein. The profile shows about 770,000 distinct CDR3 sequences, around 29% of them singletons. The V gene lost 1 base and the J gene lost 1 base, with 13 bases spanning the gap. There are 16 residues in the CDR3. Germline V gene data show CDR1 as SEHNR and CDR2 as FQNEAQ (reference sequence). The sequenced sample was cultured CD8+ T cells from PBMCs, obtained from culture after CMV antigen stimulation. V and J are TRBV7-9 and TRBJ1-2; no reliable D call. This TCR came from a human donor in good health (CMV status not recorded). Some clones in this sample may be carry-over from other donors' samples. CDR3 in amino acids: CASSLEAVRDNYGYTF. CDR3 coding DNA: TGTGCCAGCAGCTTAGAAGCGGTGAGAGATAACTATGGCTACACCTTC.